Sequencing of this T cell receptor beta chain was carried out in a study of T-cell memory formation after mild COVID-19. Study findings and constraints: Of the contracting clones, CD4+ ones lay mainly in CM and EM, and CD8+ ones in EMRA. For second-wave clones that peaked at day 37, SARS-CoV-2 specificity went unverified.

On this clonotype itself: Its target is not known.

Constant-segment-primed 5'RACE gave TCR alpha and TCR beta cDNA libraries with sample barcodes and UMIs. TCRdb reprocessed the 5' RACE reads via MiXCR and lists one record per CDR3 protein. This sample has approximately 150,000 distinct CDR3 sequences, with more than 14% found just once. Input material: PBMCs or a T cell subset sorted from them (not recorded which). This receptor was taken from an adult woman who had mild COVID-19 (a few samples of this study predate the infection). Cell type and time point are not known.

The CDR3 nucleotides are TGTGCCAGCAGCGCGTGGACTAGCGGGAGAAGCGAGCAGTACTTC. Residues: CASSAWTSGRSEQYF. The V call is TRBV27, the J call TRBJ2-7; TRBD2 matches 13 bases. The CDR3 covers 15 residues. In germline, CDR1 is MNHEY, CDR2 SMNVEV (reference sequence). Trimming cost V 6 bases and J 6 bases; bases outside gene matches: 8.